This T cell receptor beta chain was sequenced during a study of T cells in pancreatic ductal adenocarcinoma listed by TCRdb under 2017. Regarding the complete study: The work assessed suppressive cells as well as CD8+ T cells infiltrating resected pancreatic ductal adenocarcinoma, measuring their numbers, locations, and properties, in order to shed light on the adaptive T-cell response that occurs naturally.

What the work shows at the level of the full study, not this receptor alone: Comparisons of clonality between tumor and blood may be biased toward lower diversity because tumors are enriched in CD45RO+ effector T cells rather than naive T cells. Because most pancreatic cancer patients present with inoperable disease, the resected cohort was biased toward the minority with early-stage disease. More total productive templates and about 7.2-fold more unique clonotypes were found in blood samples than in tumor samples. There was no significant difference in T-cell clonality between tumor and blood, where mean clonality was roughly 0.12 for tumors and more than 0.065 for blood.

Pancreatic ductal adenocarcinoma patients who had undergone surgery without neoadjuvant therapy were selected. After peripheral blood was drawn into heparin tubes, PBMCs were separated on a histopaque density gradient and then cryopreserved in roughly 10% DMSO. Using the DNeasy Blood and Tissue Kit along with Proteinase K and RNase treatment, genomic DNA was extracted from roughly 7 PBMC specimens and some ten flash-frozen tumor specimens. Sequences MNHEY (CDR1) and SMNVEV (CDR2) are obtained from the germline V gene (reference sequence). Clipping removes 5 bases from V and 3 bases from J, with 4 as the unmatched junction base count. From the cysteine up to the phenylalanine, the CDR3 has a length of 15 residues. Only the CDR3 region is kept as DNA, spanning 45 bases read in frame from base 1. As concerns this clone: There is no known antigen for this receptor. Base qualities are not at hand, and no much larger clone is one base apart.

The immunoSEQ hsTCRB kit was used to amplify TCR beta CDR3 regions from genomic DNA. An Illumina HiSeq system was used to carry out high-throughput TRB CDR3 sequencing. For the original study's pipeline: The immunoSEQ software was used to analyze the sequencing reads, and any nonproductive sequences containing premature stops or frame-shifts were left out. Clonality of the repertoire was calculated as one minus the Shannon entropy normalized by log2 of the number of unique productive sequences. TCRdb took this table from immuneACCESS and kept in-frame rearrangements with V and J called. Such tables lack part of the clones; where checked against another copy, unresolved V genes explain under half of the gap, and the rest is unexplained. Clone size and the V and J calls come from that table; the DNA yielded D and trimming. Counted in this sample were 97,000 or so clones; around 96% of them appeared once. The ten largest clones represent roughly 3.1% of the sample.

The TCR was taken from a human donor with pancreatic ductal adenocarcinoma. The sample was PBMCs. This chain is built from TRBV27 and TRBJ2-3; 11 bases in the middle match TRBD2. The CDR3 protein is CASSPSGRPTDTQYF. At the DNA level, the sequence is TGTGCCAGCAGTCCTAGCGGGAGGCCGACAGATACGCAGTATTTT.